Following are 9 T cell receptor beta chains from one sample sequenced in a study of blood T cells in healthy people across ages. With a J-beta primer mix and a sample-barcoded 5' primer, a second PCR ran about 7 to 12 cycles. TCRdb redid the calling of the 5' RACE reads with MiXCR, one entry per CDR3 protein. The table lists 750,000 to 950,000 distinct CDR3 sequences, 20% to 30% of them singletons. The data also belong to a second study, concerning T cells of mothers and their children.

The material sequenced was blood. Source of these receptors: a boy younger than 18 in good health.

The chain is built from TRBV7-9 and TRBJ2-7, with D unresolved. The last part of the DNA fits TRBJ2-5 better; the J call may be wrong. Germline lookup yields CDR1 SEHNR and CDR2 FQNEAQ (reference sequence). CDR3 length: 15 amino acids. CDR3: CASSSDPLVVETQYF. The CDR3, as DNA: TGTGCCAGCAGCTCTGACCCTTTAGTGGTTGAGACCCAGTACTTC.

This sequence joins TRBV12-3 or TRBV12-4 and TRBJ1-2, with 7 bases aligning to TRBD1. V was clipped by 6 bases and J by 8 bases; unmatched bases: 9. CDR3 length: 13 amino acids. CDR3 nucleotides: TGTGCCAGCAGCCTGGACAGGAGACAAGGCTACACCTTC. Translation gives CASSLDRRQGYTF.

This clonotype was picked up a small number of times. The chain links TRBV7-2 to TRBJ2-6; 8 nucleotides line up with TRBD1. V gave up 2 bases and J gave up 4 bases; unmatched junction bases: 4. Germline V CDR1 and CDR2: SGHTA, FQGNSA. This CDR3 spans 16 amino acids. CDR3 amino acids: CASSLQGASGANVLTF. The DNA of the CDR3 is TGTGCCAGCAGCTTACAGGGGGCTTCAGGGGCCAACGTCCTGACTTTC. The full variable domain, its missing parts supplied by reference TRBV7-2 and TRBJ2-6, is GAGVSQSPSNKVTEKGKDVELRCDPISGHTALYWYRQSLGQGLEFLIYFQGNSAPDKSGLPSDRFSAERTGGSVSTLTIQRTQQEDSAVYLCASSLQGASGANVLTFGAGSRLTVL.

About this clonotype: At one boundary the junction diverges from the germline segment, which might be a read error. CDR3: CACSGGRVDTGELFF. Written as DNA, the CDR3 is TGTGCCTGCAGTGGGGGCAGGGTGGACACCGGGGAGCTGTTTTTT. V gene TRBV2 combines with J gene TRBJ2-2, with TRBD1 as a possible D gene (6 bases). The CDR3 runs 15 residues. Germline V CDR1 and CDR2: SNHLY, FYNNEI. Drawing the rest from reference TRBV2 and TRBJ2-2, the complete variable domain is EPEVTQTPSHQVTQMGQEVILRCVPISNHLYFYWYRQILGQKVEFLVSFYNNEISEKSEIFDDQFSVERPDGSNFTLKIRSTKLEDSAMYFCACSGGRVDTGELFFGEGSRLTVL.

In its sample, this clonotype was seen a few times. V and J are TRBV6-6 and TRBJ2-1, with 9 bases identical to TRBD1. The J segment lost 9 bases and the V segment lost 0 bases, leaving 9 bases of the junction unmatched. The germline V gene has CDR1 MNHNY and CDR2 SVGAGI (reference sequence). The CDR3 runs 16 residues. CDR3 coding DNA: TGTGCCAGCAGTTACTCGAGGACAGGGGTTTACGGTGAGCAGTTCTTC. Its translation is CASSYSRTGVYGEQFF.

This clonotype occurred a few times. The junction and the germline gene differ at one end; a read error may be behind it. The CDR3 reads CTSSYQVSSGANVLTF. The CDR3 DNA reads TGTACCAGCAGTTATCAGGTTTCCTCTGGGGCCAACGTCCTGACTTTC. V is TRBV7-9 and J is TRBJ2-6; D not resolved. The V gene's germline CDR1 is SEHNR and CDR2 FQNEAQ (reference sequence). This CDR3 is built from 16 residues.

This clonotype was observed a few times. The genes are TRBV6-6 and TRBJ1-5; D gene unclear. Germline V gives CDR1 MNHNY, CDR2 SVGAGI (reference sequence). CDR3 length equals 14 residues. V was pared by 0 bases and J by 7 bases, with 10 bases between. The CDR3 DNA reads as TGTGCCAGCAGTTACTCGAGGGAGCGCCAGCCCCAGCATTTT. Its translation is CASSYSRERQPQHF.

This chain uses TRBV27 with TRBJ2-3; 11 bases are a match to TRBD1. CDR1 is MNHEY, CDR2 SMNVEV, per germline (reference sequence). The J segment lost 1 base and the V segment lost 9 bases, leaving 9 bases of the junction unmatched. The CDR3 spans 16 residues. The CDR3 DNA follows: TGTGCCAGTACTATGGACAGGGGGCGACGCACAGATACGCAGTATTTT. Amino acid sequence: CASTMDRGRRTDTQYF.

This rearrangement joins TRBV28 to TRBJ1-2; D might be TRBD1 (5 bases). The germline V and J ends were trimmed by 6 bases and 1 base, with 15 bases remaining between them. Germline values: CDR1 MDHEN, CDR2 SYDVKM. CDR3 length: 15 amino acids. CDR3 amino acids: CASSRLGANNYGYTF. As DNA, the CDR3 is TGTGCCAGCAGCCGCCTCGGGGCTAATAACTATGGCTACACCTTC.